This T cell receptor (beta chain) was observed in a study of shared clonotypes between healthy human individuals. Those who donated were healthy HIV-negative adults, with no recent acute infections or vaccinations reported. The authors split each subset's genomic DNA evenly across several immunoSEQ plates. Libraries were prepared by immunoSEQ multiplex PCR; TCRdb keeps only in-frame clonotypes and omits some of them. The table records around 330,000 clones, around 67% of them present only once. In its sample, this clone was seen a few times. Trimming took off 3 bases at V and 9 bases at J, with 15 bases between the two ends. Germline CDR1 is SEHNR and CDR2 is FQNEAQ (reference sequence). There are 14 residues in the CDR3.

This receptor was obtained from a man aged 25 to 40 in good health. The chain combines TRBV7-9 with TRBJ2-1; a possible D gene is TRBD2 (7 bases). The sample comprised memory CD4+ T cells sorted from blood. Sample subset: CD45RA-negative fraction. CDR3 DNA sequence: TGTGCCAGCAGCTTGCTGAGGGGGAGGGGTGAGCAGTTCTTC. This codes for CASSLLRGRGEQFF.